These 21 T cell receptor beta chains share one sample of origin, sequenced in a study of PD-1 blockade in classical Hodgkin lymphoma. Time point indicated: cycle 4 day 1 (C4D1), after less than 7 weeks of nivolumab. Every one of the patients relapsed after autologous stem cell transplantation (brentuximab vedotin exposure was variable). Assay: immunoSEQ multiplex PCR; the TCRdb copy retains only in-frame clones and omits some. The sample lists tens of thousands of clones, approximately 90% seen once, with about 2.9% in the top ten. Specimen: peripheral blood mononuclear cells (PBMCs), collected before the fourth cycle of nivolumab. These receptors originate from a human donor with classical Hodgkin lymphoma.

V gene TRBV5-1 combines with J gene TRBJ2-5; TRBD2 matches 7 bases. Germline loops: CDR1 SGHRS, CDR2 YFSETQ. There are 16 residues in the CDR3. V lost 1 base, J lost 1 base, and 7 bases stayed unmatched. CDR3 sequence reads: CASSLRLAAVQETQYF. CDR3 DNA sequence: TGCGCCAGCAGCTTGCGGCTAGCGGCGGTCCAAGAGACCCAGTACTTC. Variable domain in full (rest from reference TRBV5-1 and TRBJ2-5): KAGVTQTPRYLIKTRGQQVTLSCSPISGHRSVSWYQQTPGQGLQFLFEYFSETQRNKGNFPGRFSGRQFSNSRSEMNVSTLELGDSALYLCASSLRLAAVQETQYFGPGTRLLVL.

CDR3 amino acids: CASSQEDRTHTGELFF. Here the CDR3 DNA reads TGCGCCAGCAGCCAAGAAGACAGGACCCACACCGGGGAGCTGTTTTTT. The chain uses TRBV4-3 and TRBJ2-2, with D maybe TRBD1 (6 bases). V lost 0 bases and J lost 3, with 11 bases in between. The CDR3 loop spans 16 amino acids. Germline V gene lookup returns CDR1 LGHNA and CDR2 YSLEER.

The table lists this clone with a count of one. The chain links TRBV7-8 to TRBJ2-3; D gene ambiguous. The CDR3 is 14 residues long. Between the trimmed V and J ends, which lost 4 bases and 5 bases, there was a span of 13 bases. The germline V gene has CDR1 SGHVS and CDR2 FQNEAQ. The CDR3 here is CASSSENTLDTQYF. In nucleotides, the CDR3 is TGTGCCAGCAGCTCGGAGAATACACTAGATACGCAGTATTTT.

V is TRBV2 and J is TRBJ2-2; D ambiguous. This CDR3 has 15 residues. V lost 6 bases, J lost 0 bases, and 11 bases lay in between. Germline CDR1 is SNHLY and CDR2 is FYNNEI. The CDR3 protein is CASRRTTSNTGELFF. CDR3 nucleotide sequence: TGTGCCAGCAGGCGAACAACTTCGAACACCGGGGAGCTGTTTTTT.

This clone was seen only once. This chain connects TRBV6-5 to TRBJ1-6; unclear D gene. Deletions cut 7 bases from V and 0 bases from J, with 7 bases between. Germline V CDR1 and CDR2: MNHEY, SVGAGI. The CDR3 extends over 14 amino acids. CDR3 nucleotides: TGTGCCAGCACCCGTAGCTCCTATAATTCACCCCTCCACTTT. It translates to CASTRSSYNSPLHF.

The gene calls are TRBV7-9 and TRBJ1-1; tentatively, D is TRBD1 (6 bases). The germline V and J ends were trimmed by 1 base and 7 bases, with 13 bases remaining between them. This CDR3 comprises 14 residues. Germline CDR1 reads SEHNR; CDR2 reads FQNEAQ (reference sequence). Here the CDR3 DNA reads TGTGCCAGCAGCTTAGTTGGGGGCCGGGGTGAAGCTTTCTTT. Amino acid sequence: CASSLVGGRGEAFF.

The rearrangement links TRBV27 to TRBJ1-1; TRBD1 aligns across 8 bases. J was trimmed by 5 bases and V by 7 bases; bases with no gene match: 3. CDR1 is MNHEY and CDR2 is SMNVEV in the germline V gene (reference sequence). The CDR3 is made up of 12 amino acids. The CDR3 region has the DNA TGTGCCAGCACCACAGGGGGGACTGAAGCTTTCTTT. Translation gives CASTTGGTEAFF.

The chain couples TRBV4-2 to TRBJ1-1, with D uncertain. With 6 bases removed from V and 5 bases from J, the gap between germline ends came to 16 bases. This CDR3 has 14 residues. Per the germline V gene, CDR1 is LGHNA and CDR2 is YNFKEQ. The CDR3 region has the DNA TGTGCCAGCAGTCCACCAACTTTAGGGACTGAAGCTTTCTTT. Its protein is CASSPPTLGTEAFF.

The genes are TRBV6-5 and TRBJ1-1; no clear D. The CDR3 length is 14 residues. From germline, CDR1 is MNHEY and CDR2 SVGAGI. V dropped 9 bases and J dropped 3 bases, with 17 bases sitting between them. CDR3 DNA sequence: TGTGCCAGAACCCTGCCCCGGAGGGACACTGAAGCTTTCTTT. Translated: CARTLPRRDTEAFF.

This chain uses TRBV7-3 with TRBJ2-2; D gene unclear. From germline, CDR1 is SGHTA and CDR2 FQGTGA. Trimming removed 4 bases at V and 0 bases at J, with 9 bases between. The CDR3 sequence is 15 residues long. Here the CDR3 DNA reads TGTGCCAGCAGCTCTAAGGTTTCGAACACCGGGGAGCTGTTTTTT. Amino acid sequence: CASSSKVSNTGELFF.

The J gene is TRBJ1-6, the V gene TRBV5-6; TRBD1 agrees at 9 bases. Trimming took 2 bases from V and 10 from J; bases not matched to a gene: 4. Germline V gives CDR1 SGHDT, CDR2 YYEEEE. The CDR3 has 14 amino acids. This CDR3 is CASSLRDRVSPLHF. CDR3 sequence (DNA): TGTGCCAGCAGCTTACGGGACAGGGTCTCACCCCTCCACTTT.

This clone has just one count. This chain uses TRBV2 with TRBJ1-2; 7 nucleotides line up with TRBD1. The CDR3 totals 15 residues. Germline loops: CDR1 SNHLY, CDR2 FYNNEI. Unmatched junction bases numbered 5, after V lost 0 bases and J lost 4 bases. The CDR3 DNA reads as TGTGCCAGCAGTGAAGCGCGGACAGGCCGCTATGGCTACACCTTC. Encoded protein: CASSEARTGRYGYTF.

The chain links TRBV5-6 to TRBJ2-1; D unresolved. This CDR3 is built from 13 residues. CDR1 is SGHDT and CDR2 is YYEEEE in the germline V gene. With 4 bases removed from V and 4 bases from J, the gap between germline ends came to 9 bases. The CDR3: CASSLFGYNEQFF. The CDR3 DNA reads TGTGCCAGCAGCCTCTTCGGGTACAATGAGCAGTTCTTC. Using reference TRBV5-6 and TRBJ2-1 for the parts outside the CDR3, the full variable domain is DAGVTQSPTHLIKTRGQQVTLRCSPKSGHDTVSWYQQALGQGPQFIFQYYEEEERQRGNFPDRFSGHQFPNYSSELNVNALLLGDSALYLCASSLFGYNEQFFGPGTRLTVL.

The chain recombines TRBV5-6 with TRBJ2-5, with D hard to call. The CDR3 is 12 amino acids. Trimming pared 0 bases from V and 5 bases from J, leaving 5 bases between. Germline V gene data show CDR1 as SGHDT and CDR2 as YYEEEE. Here the CDR3 reads CASSLVGETQYF. The CDR3, as DNA: TGTGCCAGCAGCTTGGTTGGGGAGACCCAGTACTTC.

The rearrangement uses TRBV6-5 and TRBJ1-6; D is uncertain. Germline V gene lookup returns CDR1 MNHEY and CDR2 SVGAGI. This CDR3 contains 16 residues. Trimming pared 1 base from V and 6 bases from J, leaving 13 bases between. In DNA, the CDR3 is TGTGCCAGCAGTTACTTGGTCGGCTCGTTTAATTCACCCCTCCACTTT. It specifies CASSYLVGSFNSPLHF.

V is TRBV7-9 and J is TRBJ1-5; 10 nucleotides agree with TRBD1. V lost 4 bases and J lost 7; bases outside the gene matches: 4. Germline V gives CDR1 SEHNR, CDR2 FQNEAQ (reference sequence). There are 14 residues in the CDR3. CDR3 in DNA: TGTGCCAGCAGCTCTGGGACAGGGGAACAGCCCCAGCATTTT. As protein: CASSSGTGEQPQHF.

V is TRBV18 and J is TRBJ2-1; 7 nucleotides align to TRBD1. In germline, CDR1 is KGHSH, CDR2 LQKENI. The CDR3 is made up of 16 amino acids. V gave up 7 bases and J gave up 3 bases; unmatched junction bases: 12. Written as DNA, the CDR3 is TGTGCCAGCTTGCCGCCGACAGGGCCGAACTACAATGAGCAGTTCTTC. Protein sequence: CASLPPTGPNYNEQFF.

The chain uses TRBV4-2 and TRBJ1-1; D call uncertain. There are 14 residues in the CDR3. CDR1 LGHNA and CDR2 YNFKEQ come from the germline V gene. The V end lost 2 bases, the J end lost 7 bases, and 14 bases lay between the germline ends. CDR3 region: CASSQSGWPIEAFF. The CDR3 nucleotides read TGTGCCAGCAGCCAATCAGGCTGGCCGATTGAAGCTTTCTTT.

This clone was observed a single time. The genes are TRBV13 and TRBJ2-7; TRBD2 is a possible D gene (6 bases). V lost 6 bases, J lost 5 bases, and 17 bases lay in between. The germline V gene has CDR1 PRHDT and CDR2 FYEKMQ (reference sequence). This CDR3 contains 14 residues. The CDR3 sequence: CASREGQGRNEQYF. CDR3 sequence (DNA): TGTGCCAGCAGGGAGGGGCAGGGCAGGAACGAGCAGTACTTC.

V gene TRBV7-9 combines with J gene TRBJ1-2; possible D gene TRBD1, 5 bases. The germline V and J ends were trimmed by 3 bases and 4 bases, with 15 bases remaining between them. Germline values: CDR1 SEHNR, CDR2 FQNEAQ (reference sequence). This CDR3 is built from 15 residues. CDR3 DNA: TGTGCCAGCAGCTTCCCGGACAAGCCCTCCTATGGCTACACCTTC. It codes for CASSFPDKPSYGYTF.

The gene calls are TRBV7-6 and TRBJ1-1; D uncertain. V was cut by 3 bases and J by 4 bases, with 18 bases left in between. The CDR3 length is 16 residues. The germline CDR1 and CDR2 sequences are SGHVS and FNYEAQ. CDR3 loop: CASSFFLGREGTEAFF. CDR3 coding DNA: TGTGCCAGCAGCTTTTTTTTAGGGCGGGAGGGCACTGAAGCTTTCTTT.